This T cell receptor (beta chain) was recorded in a study of neurological immune-mediated disorders. Points from the study as a whole: The absence of any CDR3 amino acid sequence shared by expanded clones across subjects suggests that repertoires were private in all groups.

This CDR3 spans 14 amino acids. CDR1 MGHDK and CDR2 SYGVNS come from the germline V gene. V shed 1 base and J shed 3 bases, with 7 bases lying between them. TCRdb itself ran the 5' RACE reads through MiXCR, one entry per CDR3 protein. The profile shows tens of thousands of distinct CDR3 sequences, 4.5% to 6.5% of them singletons. This clonotype has at least ten counts. Its antigen is unknown. The gene calls are TRBV25-1 and TRBJ1-5; D is uncertain. Sequencing was done on a sample of PBMCs. This clonotype was obtained from a woman younger than 45 with multiple sclerosis. In nucleotides, the CDR3 is TGTGCCAGCAGTGAATTCGATTCCAATCAGCCCCAGCATTTT. Translating it yields CASSEFDSNQPQHF.